This TCR beta chain came from a study of blood T cell repertoires in COVID-19. The V and J ends lost 5 bases and 1 base respectively, with 18 bases between them. The length of the CDR3 is 16 residues. The germline CDR1 and CDR2 sequences are MDHEN and SYDVKM. TCRdb keeps only in-frame clones here, not all; method: immunoSEQ multiplex PCR. This sample has about 150,000 clones, with roughly four fifths found just once. This chain uses TRBV28 with TRBJ2-7, with a weak D call TRBD2 (6 bases). This TCR was recovered from a woman aged 45-65 years with acute COVID-19. Sequencing was performed on PBMCs or T cells enriched from blood (not recorded which). DNA of the CDR3: TGTGCCAGCAGTCCGGCCCCGGGACTGAAATCCTACGAGCAGTACTTC. Encoded protein: CASSPAPGLKSYEQYF.